The 30 T cell receptor beta chains reported below all come from one sample, sequenced in a study of cytomegalovirus exposure and HLA in healthy donors. PCR employed 60 Vbeta and 13 Jbeta primers. This table comes from immunoSEQ multiplex PCR, and its TCRdb copy is limited to in-frame clones, with some not included. This table holds more than 200,000 clones, more than 75% found once. The specimen was PBMCs. The receptors come from a human donor in good health.

V is TRBV6-5 and J is TRBJ2-1; D not certain. Germline CDR1 is MNHEY and CDR2 is SVGAGI. The V end was cut by 5 bases, the J end by 0 bases, with 11 bases between. This CDR3 contains 15 residues. DNA for the CDR3: TGTGCCAGCAGTATCTCGTCCAGCTCCTACAATGAGCAGTTCTTC. Translating gives CASSISSSSYNEQFF.

The chain combines TRBV28 with TRBJ1-5; TRBD1 is a possible D gene (6 bases). The CDR3 spans 18 residues. Germline CDR1 and CDR2: MDHEN and SYDVKM. Deletions cut 5 bases from V and 5 bases from J, with 25 bases between. DNA for the CDR3: TGTGCCAGCAGTCCCCCGCCACCAGGGGCCCTACCTCATCAGCCCCAGCATTTT. The encoded protein is CASSPPPPGALPHQPQHF.

The V and J genes are TRBV2 and TRBJ2-1; 9 positions match TRBD2. V gave up 6 bases and J gave up 2 bases; unmatched junction bases: 5. The length of the CDR3 is 15 residues. Germline CDR1 SNHLY, CDR2 FYNNEI. CDR3 in DNA: TGTGCCAGCAGAAGGCTAGCGGGAACCTACAATGAGCAGTTCTTC. This sequence encodes CASRRLAGTYNEQFF.

This chain connects TRBV19 to TRBJ2-1; 8 bases match TRBD2. V shed 3 bases and J 0 bases; nucleotides not matched to a gene: 7. Germline V CDR1 and CDR2: LNHDA, SQIVND (reference sequence). The CDR3 totals 17 residues. The CDR3: CASSISGLEDSYNEQFF. Here the CDR3 DNA reads TGTGCCAGTAGTATTTCGGGACTAGAGGACTCCTACAATGAGCAGTTCTTC.

The genes are TRBV4-1 and TRBJ1-4; 8 bases line up with TRBD1. The CDR3 has 15 amino acids. Germline CDR1 MGHRA, CDR2 YSYEKL. With V trimmed by 8 bases and J by 7 bases, 12 bases remained unmatched. The CDR3 region is CASGGQGAIREKLFF. The CDR3, as DNA: TGCGCCAGCGGGGGGCAGGGGGCCATTCGTGAAAAACTGTTTTTT.

The genes are TRBV6-4 and TRBJ2-1; weak D call: TRBD2 (5 bases). The V gene's germline CDR1 is MRHNA and CDR2 SNTAGT. This CDR3 spans 15 amino acids. The V end lost 3 bases, the J end lost 0 bases, and 9 bases lay between the germline ends. The CDR3 loop reads CASSEEADSYNEQFF. The CDR3 DNA reads TGTGCCAGCAGTGAGGAGGCCGACTCCTACAATGAGCAGTTCTTC.

The chain recombines TRBV28 with TRBJ1-5; 9 bases are shared with TRBD1. The CDR3 loop spans 17 amino acids. Germline CDR1 MDHEN, CDR2 SYDVKM. V shed 3 bases, J shed 5 bases, and the junction held 11 bases outside the gene matches. The CDR3 here is CASSFMNRDREYQPQHF. CDR3 bases: TGTGCCAGCAGTTTTATGAACCGGGACAGGGAATATCAGCCCCAGCATTTT.

The rearrangement links TRBV29-1 to TRBJ1-1; the D gene is possibly TRBD1 (5 bases). The CDR3 loop spans 13 amino acids. Germline CDR1 SQVTM, CDR2 ANQGSEA. V gave up 6 bases and J gave up 0 bases, with 11 bases separating them. The CDR3 is CSVTTALNTEAFF. Written as DNA, the CDR3 is TGCAGCGTAACGACAGCGCTGAACACTGAAGCTTTCTTT.

The chain carries TRBV18 and TRBJ1-4, with D possibly matching TRBD1 (5 bases). V lost 6 bases and J lost 5, with 13 bases in between. CDR3 size: 14 residues. The germline V gene encodes CDR1 KGHSH and CDR2 LQKENI. CDR3 sequence reads: CASSRDSLNEKLFF. The CDR3 region has the DNA TGTGCCAGCTCCCGCGACAGCTTAAATGAAAAACTGTTTTTT.

This chain connects TRBV2 to TRBJ2-7, with a possible D match to TRBD2 (7 bases). The CDR3 has 14 residues. The V end lost 8 bases, the J end lost 0 bases, and 14 bases lay between the germline ends. Germline V lookup: CDR1 SNHLY, CDR2 FYNNEI. The CDR3 coding sequence is TGTGCCAGCCGGAGGGGGGGGGCCTCCTACGAGCAGTACTTC. This sequence encodes CASRRGGASYEQYF.

The J gene is TRBJ2-5, the V gene TRBV5-1; 10 bases align to TRBD2. The CDR3 loop spans 16 amino acids. J gave up 2 bases and V 0 bases, and 4 bases lay outside the gene matches. Germline V CDR1 and CDR2: SGHRS, YFSETQ. The CDR3: CASSLAALAGQETQYF. The CDR3 DNA reads TGCGCCAGCAGCTTGGCCGCACTAGCGGGGCAAGAGACCCAGTACTTC.

The chain recombines TRBV10-3 with TRBJ2-7, with 12 nucleotides matching TRBD2. Germline-derived CDR1 and CDR2 are ENHRY and SYGVKD. J lost 4 bases, V lost 6 bases, and 4 bases had no gene match. This CDR3 comprises 14 residues. The chain's CDR3 is CAISLAGGPYEQYF. CDR3 nucleotide sequence: TGTGCCATCAGCCTAGCGGGAGGGCCTTACGAGCAGTACTTC.

The chain couples TRBV7-9 to TRBJ2-3; 9 bases agree with TRBD2. The V gene end was trimmed by 5 bases and the J gene end by 3 bases; junction bases not matched to a gene: 9. From germline, CDR1 is SEHNR and CDR2 FQNEAQ (reference sequence). This CDR3 is built from 16 residues. Here the CDR3 DNA reads TGTGCCAGCAGCCTGGGACTAGCAGGACTTACAGATACGCAGTATTTT. It is translated as CASSLGLAGLTDTQYF.

This clone was seen only once. This sequence joins TRBV28 and TRBJ2-1; 12 bases fit TRBD2. Germline V gives CDR1 MDHEN, CDR2 SYDVKM. V was pared by 4 bases and J by 10 bases, with 11 bases of the junction left unmatched. The CDR3 contains 16 residues. CDR3 sequence reads: CASSSSRLAGVGEQFF. In nucleotides, the CDR3 is TGTGCCAGCAGTTCGTCCCGACTAGCGGGAGTCGGGGAGCAGTTCTTC.

The chain combines TRBV5-4 with TRBJ2-2; D might be TRBD1 (5 bases). The germline V gene has CDR1 SGHNT and CDR2 YYREEE (reference sequence). V was pared by 5 bases and J by 10 bases, with 15 bases between. The CDR3 runs to 13 residues. CDR3 sequence (DNA): TGTGCCAGCAGAGTAGACAGAGCCACGGAGCTGTTTTTT. It yields the protein CASRVDRATELFF.

The V and J genes are TRBV6-5 and TRBJ1-2; D possibly corresponds to TRBD1 (5 bases). The CDR3 has 16 amino acids. Germline CDR1 reads MNHEY; CDR2 reads SVGAGI. Deletions cut 2 bases from V and 6 bases from J, with 19 bases between. The DNA of the CDR3 is TGTGCCAGCAGTTACCTCTCAATACAGGAGGGAGATGGCTACACCTTC. It specifies CASSYLSIQEGDGYTF.

This clone was recorded once. V and J are TRBV27 and TRBJ2-7; 9 bases map to TRBD1. In germline, CDR1 is MNHEY, CDR2 SMNVEV (reference sequence). There are 14 residues in the CDR3. J gave up 6 bases and V 4 bases, and 7 bases lay outside the gene matches. CDR3 sequence: CASSSGQGYREQYF. CDR3 nucleotide sequence: TGTGCCAGCAGTTCGGGACAGGGTTATCGCGAGCAGTACTTC.

This clone was picked up one time. This rearrangement joins TRBV4-2 to TRBJ2-2, with TRBD2 as a possible D gene (6 bases). Germline V gene sequence: CDR1 LGHNA, CDR2 YNFKEQ. The length of the CDR3 is 14 residues. Trimming pared 1 base from V and 8 bases from J, leaving 11 bases between. CDR3 sequence reads: CASSQVGGTGELFF. CDR3 coding DNA: TGTGCCAGCAGCCAAGTGGGAGGTACTGGGGAGCTGTTTTTT.

CDR3 DNA sequence: TGTGCCTGGAGTCCGGGACTAGCGGGGCTCTACGAGCAGTACTTC. It is translated as CAWSPGLAGLYEQYF. This chain links TRBV30 with TRBJ2-5; 13 bases align to TRBD2. The DNA end lines up better with TRBJ2-7; the J call may be wrong. This CDR3 region has 15 residues. Germline V gene lookup returns CDR1 GTSNPN and CDR2 SVGIG (reference sequence).

The chain uses TRBV7-3 and TRBJ1-1; D is undetermined. V was shortened by 4 bases and J by 2 bases, with 8 bases between the two germline ends. Germline-derived CDR1 and CDR2 are SGHTA and FQGTGA. The CDR3 sequence is 13 residues long. The CDR3, as DNA: TGTGCCAGCAGCTCCTCAGGTAACACTGAAGCTTTCTTT. Its protein product is CASSSSGNTEAFF.

V gene TRBV6-5 combines with J gene TRBJ1-1, with a tentative D call TRBD1 (6 bases). V was shortened by 0 bases and J by 0 bases, with 8 bases between the two germline ends. From germline, CDR1 is MNHEY and CDR2 SVGAGI. The CDR3 contains 15 residues. CDR3: CASSYSRGLNTEAFF. CDR3 in DNA: TGTGCCAGCAGTTACTCCAGGGGTCTGAACACTGAAGCTTTCTTT.

This chain links TRBV7-8 with TRBJ1-5; 11 positions match TRBD1. From germline, CDR1 is SGHVS and CDR2 FQNEAQ. The V segment lost 3 bases and the J segment 7 bases; nucleotides outside the gene matches: 2. The CDR3 has 14 residues. CDR3 bases: TGTGCCAGCAGCTTTAGGACAGGGGGCCAGCCCCAGCATTTT. This sequence encodes CASSFRTGGQPQHF.

The rearrangement uses TRBV5-1 and TRBJ2-3; TRBD2 matches 7 bases. V trimming: 3 bases; J trimming: 0 bases; junction bases outside the gene matches: 1. The CDR3 runs 14 residues. Germline-derived CDR1 and CDR2 are SGHRS and YFSETQ. CDR3 nucleotide sequence: TGCGCCAGCAGCTGGCGGGGGAGCACAGATACGCAGTATTTT. Translation: CASSWRGSTDTQYF.

The gene calls are TRBV5-4 and TRBJ2-1, with D possibly matching TRBD2 (7 bases). V lost 4 bases, J lost 6 bases, and 20 bases lay in between. Germline V gene sequence: CDR1 SGHNT, CDR2 YYREEE (reference sequence). The CDR3 extends over 16 amino acids. The CDR3 is CASSGAGGRGSNEQFF. The CDR3 nucleotides are TGTGCCAGCAGCGGGGCCGGGGGGAGGGGGTCCAATGAGCAGTTCTTC.

The CDR3 sequence: CASRVRVLGETQYF. CDR3 DNA: TGTGCCAGCAGAGTCAGGGTTTTGGGCGAGACCCAGTACTTC. The V gene is TRBV2, the J gene TRBJ2-5, with D possibly matching TRBD1 (5 bases). The CDR3 is 14 residues long. Germline CDR1 reads SNHLY; CDR2 reads FYNNEI. V dropped 6 bases and J dropped 5 bases, with 16 bases sitting between them. Drawing the rest from reference TRBV2 and TRBJ2-5, the complete variable domain is EPEVTQTPSHQVTQMGQEVILRCVPISNHLYFYWYRQILGQKVEFLVSFYNNEISEKSEIFDDQFSVERPDGSNFTLKIRSTKLEDSAMYFCASRVRVLGETQYFGPGTRLLVL.

The chain carries TRBV2 and TRBJ2-5, with 9 bases aligning to TRBD1. CDR3 size: 14 residues. CDR1 and CDR2 (germline): SNHLY, FYNNEI. Trimming cost V 6 bases and J 5 bases; bases outside gene matches: 7. The CDR3 DNA reads as TGTGCCAGCAGGCGGGGACAGGGAAGGGAGACCCAGTACTTC. This translates into CASRRGQGRETQYF. The full variable domain, with the rest looked up from reference TRBV2 and TRBJ2-5, is EPEVTQTPSHQVTQMGQEVILRCVPISNHLYFYWYRQILGQKVEFLVSFYNNEISEKSEIFDDQFSVERPDGSNFTLKIRSTKLEDSAMYFCASRRGQGRETQYFGPGTRLLVL.

This clone was seen just once. The chain joins TRBV2 to TRBJ1-2; 7 nucleotides agree with TRBD1. Germline CDR1 SNHLY, CDR2 FYNNEI. Trimming took 6 bases from V and 0 from J; bases not matched to a gene: 1. This CDR3 is built from 13 residues. CDR3 in DNA: TGTGCCAGCAGGGGGACAGCTAACTATGGCTACACCTTC. It codes for CASRGTANYGYTF.

The chain has TRBV19 and TRBJ1-5, with TRBD1 matching over 8 bases. Germline CDR1 and CDR2: LNHDA and SQIVND (reference sequence). V gave up 4 bases and J gave up 6 bases; unmatched junction bases: 5. CDR3 length: 14 amino acids. CDR3 in amino acids: CASSTTGGGQPQHF. Written as DNA, the CDR3 is TGTGCCAGTAGTACCACAGGGGGGGGTCAGCCCCAGCATTTT.

The chain recombines TRBV11-3 with TRBJ2-7; TRBD2 matches 7 bases. This CDR3 spans 13 amino acids. Germline V gene data show CDR1 as SGHNT and CDR2 as YENEEA. V gave up 8 bases and J gave up 5 bases; unmatched junction bases: 9. CDR3 sequence: CASSSGKSHEQYF. The CDR3 region has the DNA TGTGCCAGCTCAAGCGGGAAATCCCACGAGCAGTACTTC.

The chain uses TRBV19 and TRBJ2-7, with 14 bases matching TRBD2. Germline V gene data show CDR1 as LNHDA and CDR2 as SQIVND (reference sequence). The CDR3 is 16 amino acids. J lost 7 bases, V lost 6 bases, and 11 bases had no gene match. The CDR3 region has the DNA TGTGCCAGTAGCTTTTCCGGACTAGCGGGAGGCGAAGAGCAGTACTTC. Translating gives CASSFSGLAGGEEQYF.